This T cell receptor beta chain was obtained from a study of T cell changes during pregnancy in multiple sclerosis. The CDR3 runs 15 residues. The J segment lost 2 bases and the V segment lost 2 bases, leaving 5 bases of the junction unmatched. Per the germline V gene, CDR1 is MGHDK and CDR2 is SYGVNS. TCRdb's table, derived via immunoSEQ multiplex PCR, lists solely in-frame clones and lacks some. The data hold 100,000 or so clones, with roughly 92% observed a single time. Sequenced material: peripheral blood, taken after pregnancy. The receptor was derived from a female donor with multiple sclerosis, enrolled in a pregnancy study. This rearrangement joins TRBV25-1 to TRBJ2-7; 8 nucleotides match TRBD1. The DNA of the CDR3 is TGTGCCAGCAGTGAAAGGACAGGGAGTCCCTACGAGCAGTACTTC. This gives the protein CASSERTGSPYEQYF.